The source of this T cell receptor (beta chain) is a study of shared clonotypes between healthy human individuals. Broader study findings: Some clonotypes were shared by all four sorted-subset donors, while others were not shared. The non-shared ones had lower generation probabilities than the shared ones.

Trimming cost V 4 bases and J 2 bases, with 6 bases left between them. The CDR3 sequence is 11 residues long. Germline V gene sequence: CDR1 GTSNPN, CDR2 SVGIG (reference sequence). Libraries were prepared by immunoSEQ multiplex PCR; TCRdb keeps only in-frame clonotypes and omits some of them. The sample has roughly 2 million clones; roughly 94% are singletons. Naive CD8 cells, CD45RO-negative and positively selected for CCR7, excluded terminally differentiated effector memory CD45RA+ cells. Regarding this clone: Its target is unknown.

The origin of this receptor is a man in his late teens or twenties in good health. Sequencing was done on a sample of naive CD8+ T cells sorted from blood. The chain links TRBV30 to TRBJ2-7; D remains unclear. CDR3 sequence: CAWKDAYEQYF. CDR3 coding DNA: TGTGCCTGGAAGGACGCCTACGAGCAGTACTTC. Full variable domain (remainder filled in from reference TRBV30 and TRBJ2-7): SQTIHQWPATLVQPVGSPLSLECTVEGTSNPNLYWYRQAAGRGLQLLFYSVGIGQISSEVPQNLSASRPQDRQFILSSKKLLLSDSGFYLCAWKDAYEQYFGPGTRLTVT.